This T cell receptor (beta chain) was profiled in a study of cytomegalovirus exposure and HLA in healthy donors (dated by TCRdb to 2016 to 2017). Regarding the study in general: According to an earlier analysis of a few hundred of the donors, about 179 million T cells yielded 120 million or so unique TCR beta sequences and 276 Gb of sequence data. Both class I and class II loci were covered by HLA typing, at four-digit resolution. Donor age, sex, ethnicity and CMV serostatus were compiled alongside the repertoire data. Among 300 to 450 genotyped donors of the cohort, an average of around 240,000 unique TCR beta nucleotide sequences were sequenced per donor, around a sixth of them non-productive. Typing coverage varied by locus: roughly 629-640 donors for A, B, C, DRB1 and DQB1; approximately 560 for DQA1; 600 to 610 for DPA1; fewer than 480 for DPB1. An early release that covered fewer than 800 HLA-typed donors contained about 300 gigabases of sequencing data and 80 million or so unique TCR sequences. The study aimed to test whether signatures of past pathogen exposure could be identified by cataloging public T cell receptors. High-throughput TCR immunosequencing, statistical association of individual TCRs with disease status, and machine learning were combined to predict cytomegalovirus infection status. The genetic ancestry cluster associated with self-reported Caucasian donors included roughly four fifths of the approximately 430 genotyped donors. Using immunosequencing, the study profiled T cell repertoires from 666 subjects and related those repertoires to cytomegalovirus serostatus. An earlier analysis of more than 450 of the donors used high-throughput TCR beta sequencing to judge whether each TCR beta V gene segment behaved as functional or pseudogenic. Besides the first cohort of 666 subjects, a separate validation cohort made up of 120 or so different subjects was used. A later genetic analysis took genome-wide SNP genotypes for about 55% of the roughly 700 donors and used that subset as a discovery cohort. All discovery cohort repertoires had been generated on a single sequencing platform. Because of strong linkage in the cohort, a handful of DR-DQ haplotypes were treated as single units for association and clustering. A later analysis re-analyzed previously published TCR beta repertoires from 500 to 700 donors and added high-resolution HLA genotyping to study TCR occurrence patterns. Rather than drawing on any new phenotypic data, the later analysis identified candidate immune exposures from TCR beta sequences and the way those sequences occurred across donors.

Remarks on this clone: Its recognized antigen is unknown. The record has no base qualities; no much larger clone is one base away.

Broader findings and caveats from the paper: A later analysis reported that several top co-occurrence clusters appeared linked to parvovirus B19, influenza, CMV and Epstein-Barr virus. Because some donors lacked HLA typing at each locus, the association tests relied only on the typed subset. Linkage disequilibrium might explain the correlated functional status among segregating V segments, but an unknown experimental factor could not be ruled out. Most TCR sequences were observed very rarely across donors, whereas some public TCRs were present in many individuals. A further reported finding was that TCR beta sequences accurately predicted the HLA-A and HLA-B alleles for most subjects in the first cohort. The cohort was sequenced for TCR beta chains only, and without alpha or paired-chain data the features that could be detected were limited. In an earlier analysis of 500 to 650 of the donors, most TCR beta V segments appeared in productive rearrangements about 90% or about 30% of the time, broadly matching IMGT annotations. An association between a missense DCLRE1C variant and V-gene and J-gene trimming of TCR beta chains was found in a later genetic analysis and replicated in an independent cohort. Roughly uniform sequencing depth across donors was assumed in presence/absence analyses, although this assumption may not hold. Cytomegalovirus status was reported to be diagnosed by the classifier with high specificity and sensitivity in both the original and validation cohorts. At a false discovery rate of 0.05, a later analysis linked 16,951 TCR beta sequences to specific HLA alleles. The 87-base-pair reads could not distinguish some IMGT-functional V segments, including TRBV6-2 and TRBV6-3, so those segments were excluded. In vitro tests confirmed that a few of the cytomegalovirus-associated TCR beta chains recognize cytomegalovirus antigens. It was suggested by the authors that the approach could potentially be generalized to other disease states and immunological phenotypes. The sequencing pipeline was judged likely to have produced a cluster of highly shared sequence variants as a technical artifact. Because counts were too low, about 18 rarely observed V segments, including chromosome 9 orphons, were left out of the earlier analysis of about 620 of the donors. Compared with the approximately 710-donor mean, donors in an Asian-associated ancestry cluster had fewer N-insertions in productive TCRs, according to a later genetic analysis. When HLA alleles, especially DR and DQ, strongly co-occurred, TCR associations were difficult to assign to individual alleles. In the study, 150 to 200 TCR beta chains were listed as associated with cytomegalovirus. A later analysis found that TCR association rates varied across HLA loci, with DRB1 alleles showing the most associated TCRs and HLA-C alleles the fewest. Immune exposure information for the cohort was limited to CMV serostatus. A later analysis found that HLA-associated TCR beta chains were more clonally expanded and had lower generation probabilities than equally common non-associated chains. A later analysis found that most CMV-associated TCR beta chains appeared HLA-restricted, with HLA associations seemingly driven largely by CMV exposure.

Library creation used the immunoSEQ multiplex PCR assay. For the multiplex PCR, a mixture combining 60 forward primers for TCR Vbeta segments and 13 reverse primers for TCR Jbeta segments was used. The CDR3 region of rearranged TCR beta genes was amplified from genomic DNA by a multiplex PCR assay. The Illumina HiSeq System was used to sequence the amplified TCR beta libraries as 87-base-pair reads. In the source study's methods: In a later analysis, tens of millions of unique TCR beta chains were counted across the roughly 670 repertoires, and roughly 9.9 million of these chains were shared by at least two donors. Raw reads were error-corrected and collapsed into unique sequences with a nearest-neighbor algorithm that merged closely related sequences to remove PCR and sequencing errors. To assign V, D and J gene segments, CDR3 sequences were aligned to IMGT reference sequences. For a sequence to be retained, at least a six-nucleotide match to both a V gene segment and a J gene segment was required. A rearrangement was called productive if the CDR3 had no stop codons and remained in frame with V and J, and every other rearrangement was called non-productive. Following IMGT convention, CDR3 was defined as the stretch from the second conserved V-encoded cysteine to the conserved J-encoded phenylalanine. The earlier analysis of fewer than 750 of the donors excluded sequences that lacked an unambiguous match to a single V gene segment. An earlier analysis of a few hundred of the donors called V segments functional above 56.7% productive rearrangements and segregating when the between-donor standard deviation exceeded 5%. A statistical classification framework was built to diagnose cytomegalovirus status from the catalog of TCR beta chain sequences. In a later analysis, V and J genes were assigned by comparing TCR nucleotide sequences against IMGT/GENE-DB human TR gene sequences. In a later analysis, CDR3 sequences and most-parsimonious VDJ recombination scenarios were assigned using the TCRdist pipeline. In a later analysis, every TCR beta chain was defined by the combination of its CDR3 amino acid sequence and its V-gene family, and reads without a unique V-gene family were dropped. A later analysis removed nearly 600 highly shared, low-generation-probability nucleotide sequences to deal with suspected cross-contamination and a sequencing artifact. A later analysis calculated a clonal expansion index for each public chain from normalized within-repertoire ranks of inferred template counts. In a later analysis, generation probabilities were computed using a VDJ recombination model fitted to out-of-frame rearrangements, and the results were checked against IGoR. In a later analysis, hypergeometric tests were used to score TCR-TCR, TCR-HLA and TCR-CMV co-occurrence, with a repertoire-size bias correction applied to TCR pairs. To estimate false discovery rates, a later analysis permuted the HLA or CMV assignments 20 times. In a later analysis, co-occurring TCRs were grouped using DBSCAN, and TCRdist sequence similarity was added for clustering within HLA-allele-positive subsets. Co-occurrence clustering excluded repertoires with fewer than 30,000 or more than 120,000 public chains, plus five with anomalous nucleotide sharing. The clones in this table, taken by TCRdb from immuneACCESS, are in-frame only. Not every clone is retained; where verified, under half of the shortfall comes from an unresolved V gene, and the cause of the rest is unknown. That table furnishes V, J and clone size, whereas the DNA furnished D and trimming. The sample table shows 30,000 or so clones, and around two thirds are seen once. The ten largest make up about a fifth of the sample.

The cohort consisted of 666 healthy bone marrow donors. Cohort members were all nominally healthy when sampled, although unrecorded immune exposures were likely present. The donor tested CMV seropositive, placing the donor among the 250 to 300 seropositive members of the cohort. Every donor gave a peripheral blood sample, and the peripheral blood mononuclear cells from that sample were used for TCR beta sequencing. The Qiagen DNeasy Blood Extraction Kit was used to extract genomic DNA from the blood cell samples. V and J are truncated by 5 bases and 6 bases respectively, leaving an intervening sequence of 14 bases. The germline V gene (reference sequence) gives CDR1 as PRHDT and CDR2 as FYEKMQ. From its cysteine to its phenylalanine, the CDR3 spans 14 amino acids. Just CDR3 DNA is preserved here, 42 bases in frame from base 1.

The receptor's source is a man aged 50-59 years in good health and CMV-seropositive. Here the chain combines TRBV13 and TRBJ2-1; no D segment can be confidently identified. Sequenced sample: PBMCs. The DNA reads TGTGCCAGCAGCCTTAGATCCGCATCCAATGAGCAGTTCTTC. It specifies CASSLRSASNEQFF.